Here is one TCR beta chain with its context. The data belong to a study of OX40 agonist ivuxolimab in advanced cancers. Study context: Ivuxolimab doses were 0.01, 0.1, 0.3, 1.5, 3 or 10 mg/kg every 2 weeks. Patients enrolled in dose escalation were diagnosed with hepatocellular carcinoma, melanoma, renal cell or head and neck cancer.

The method was immunoSEQ multiplex PCR; TCRdb's version includes in-frame clones alone and lacks a portion of them. The data hold about 84,000 clones, with about four fifths observed a single time. The TCR originated in an adult with an advanced solid tumor such as melanoma, head and neck, liver or kidney cancer. The sample in question was CD4+ or CD8+ T cells sorted from blood, obtained in a trial of the OX40 agonist ivuxolimab.

The CDR3 region is CASSLLQGRGHGYTF. CDR3 in DNA: TGCGCCAGCAGCTTGCTACAGGGCAGGGGGCATGGCTACACCTTC. V and J are TRBV5-1 and TRBJ1-2; 8 nucleotides match TRBD1. The germline gives CDR1 SGHRS, CDR2 YFSETQ. The V and J ends lost 1 base and 6 bases, in that order; junction bases with no gene match: 8. The CDR3 runs 15 residues.